This TCR beta chain appears in the sequencing data of a study of neurological immune-mediated disorders (dated by TCRdb to about 2019). For the wider study: Among the roughly 35 multiple sclerosis patients, roughly 31 had relapsing-remitting MS and 3 had secondary progressive MS. The approximately 100 TCR-beta libraries included longitudinal samples, technical triplicates and paired sorted CD4+ and CD8+ T-cell subsets alongside PBMC samples. The cohort was made up of about 66 subjects, consisting of 15 or so HAM/TSP patients, about 35 multiple sclerosis patients and approximately 20 healthy controls. Peripheral blood TCR-beta repertoires from patients with HTLV-I-associated myelopathy (HAM/TSP), patients with multiple sclerosis, and healthy controls were compared in the study using UMI-based sequencing. Study-level results and caveats: In phylogenetic analysis, the repertoires of 18 of 34 MS patients grouped into a cluster of related CDR3 sequences, which suggests a possible signature at the repertoire level. TCR clonal expansion was highest in HAM/TSP patients and lowest in MS patients, with MS patients falling below even healthy controls. No identical CDR3 amino acid sequences were found to be shared among expanded clones across subjects, suggesting that TCR-beta repertoires were private in all groups. The MS cluster showed no association with clinical or MRI features, and the authors stated that larger cohorts are needed.

For unsorted PBMC libraries, 2 million PBMCs were used after storage in RNAlater at -80 degrees C until RNA extraction. The multiple sclerosis patients were enrolled in a US clinical protocol that used magnetic resonance imaging to evaluate disease progression. PBMCs were separated from peripheral blood using Ficoll-Hypaque density gradient centrifugation and then cryopreserved in liquid nitrogen. To synthesize cDNA, template-switch 5'RACE was performed with a primer carrying a 10-nucleotide random unique molecular identifier so that each TCR transcript was tagged. Every sequencing run yielded over 190 million TCR-beta sequences covering 15-18 subjects. Total RNA was extracted with the RNeasy kit. The KAPA Real-time Library Amplification kit was used to amplify TCR-beta VDJ regions with primers for the TCR constant region and the 5'RACE anchor. Sample indexes and Illumina adaptors were added in a first PCR, after which library yield was increased in a second PCR. The roughly 650 bp TCR product was size-selected on a 2% E-gel SizeSelection system after Ampure bead purification. Before pooling, library quality was checked on a Bioanalyzer, concentration was measured with Qubit, and libraries were quantified with the Kapa Library Quantification kit. An Illumina HiSeq 2500 was used to sequence the libraries paired-end at 2 x 150 bp. To increase sequence diversity, about 24-32% phiX was spiked into each library pool. For the original study's pipeline: The quality-filtered reads were processed with the UMI-based MiGEC pipeline, whose error correction step removed more than 80% of the raw TCR sequences. VDJ genes were aligned to IMGT germline references, and each clonotype was defined by a unique CDR3 amino acid sequence together with V-J genes. VDJtools evaluated clonal expansion, Shannon diversity and CDR3 relatedness (CalcPairwiseDistances, ClusterSamples); CLCbio workbench built phylogenetic trees. Clones with at least 8 unique UMIs were defined as expanded, with this threshold being based on coefficient-of-variation modelling across technical triplicates. Starting from the raw public reads, TCRdb applied fastp trimming at Q25, assembled clones with MiXCR and retained in-frame beta chains. CDR3 protein duplicates are merged, each entry listing the most common genes and DNA. For this entry, the V and J calls and clone size follow TCRdb and not the study's own pipeline. The sample has about 58,000 distinct CDR3 sequences on record, approximately 3.6% of them singletons. The ten biggest clones cover roughly 7% of the sample.

The CDR3 measures 15 amino acids from cysteine to phenylalanine. Just CDR3 DNA is preserved here, 45 bases in frame from base 1. V is reduced by 5 bases and J by 4 bases, leaving a spacing of 17 bases between them. The germline V gene sets CDR1 to MDHEN and CDR2 to SYDVKM. This clonotype was recorded at least ten times. Its binding antigen is unknown. Qualities for individual bases were not recorded, and no much larger clone is one base off. Sequencing was performed on PBMCs. The sequence derives from a woman between 55 and 75 years old with multiple sclerosis. The rearranged chain carries TRBV28 and TRBJ1-1; TRBD1 is a possible D gene, resting on 5 matching bases. CDR3 loop: CASSTAVAGGTEAFF. The DNA sequence reads TGTGCCAGCAGTACAGCGGTGGCTGGGGGCACTGAAGCTTTCTTT.